The present T cell receptor beta chain was sequenced within a study of neurological immune-mediated disorders. CDR1 and CDR2 from the germline V gene are MNHEY and SMNVEV (reference sequence). CDR3 size: 16 residues. The ends lost 8 bases at V and 8 bases at J; junction bases unmatched: 16. Volunteers from a blood bank in Maryland, USA, made up the healthy controls. A 10-nucleotide random UMI tagged transcripts in template-switch 5'RACE cDNA synthesis. One entry per CDR3 protein results from TCRdb running MiXCR on the 5' RACE reads. The table has under 85,000 distinct CDR3 sequences, 13% to 15% seen once.

This receptor was taken from a woman aged 50 to 60 in good health. The chain links TRBV27 to TRBJ2-1; 9 positions agree with TRBD1. The specimen sequenced was PBMCs. CDR3: CASGTLAGQGIHEQFF. The CDR3 bases are TGTGCCAGCGGAACACTGGCGGGACAGGGAATCCATGAGCAGTTCTTC.